These T cell receptor beta chains were read from a single sample in a study of blood T cell repertoires in COVID-19. Clones were sequenced by immunoSEQ multiplex PCR, and TCRdb holds only the in-frame ones, with some missing. This sample has about 220,000 clones; less than 85% occur once, and the top ten carry 3.5% to 4%. The specimen sequenced was peripheral blood. The source is a woman aged 80 or over with acute or convalescent COVID-19. CDR3s leave out the opening cysteine and the closing phenylalanine or tryptophan.

v_gene: TRBV19; j_gene: TRBJ1-6; CDR3aa: ASSVGARNNSPLH
v_gene: TRBV10-3; j_gene: TRBJ2-7; CDR3aa: AISEDRSSYEQY
v_gene: TRBV9; j_gene: TRBJ1-1; CDR3aa: ASSQPQGKITEAF
v_gene: TRBV2; j_gene: TRBJ2-7; CDR3aa: ASSDDRVGYEQY
v_gene: TRBV7-2; j_gene: TRBJ2-3; CDR3aa: ASNPGGRTDTQY
v_gene: TRBV28; j_gene: TRBJ2-3; CDR3aa: ASVGTPFPAQY
v_gene: TRBV7-9; j_gene: TRBJ1-1; CDR3aa: ASSLGREAF
v_gene: TRBV11-2; j_gene: TRBJ2-3; CDR3aa: ASSFAGEDTQY
v_gene: TRBV24-1; j_gene: TRBJ2-5; CDR3aa: ATSDFGQGQETQY
v_gene: TRBV19; j_gene: TRBJ1-2; CDR3aa: ASSPGQGRRGYT
v_gene: TRBV19; j_gene: TRBJ2-3; CDR3aa: ASSARQGSPDTQY
v_gene: TRBV19; j_gene: TRBJ1-2; CDR3aa: ASRLAGEYGYT
v_gene: TRBV7-9; j_gene: TRBJ2-1; CDR3aa: ASSARQGHYNEQF
v_gene: TRBV11-1; j_gene: TRBJ1-2; CDR3aa: ASSLDRAGGYT
v_gene: TRBV24-1; j_gene: TRBJ2-1; CDR3aa: ATSRGSNEQF
v_gene: TRBV9; j_gene: TRBJ2-7; CDR3aa: ASSVDHTRSEQY
v_gene: TRBV3-1/TRBV3-2; j_gene: TRBJ1-3; CDR3aa: ASSWTDAGNTIY
v_gene: TRBV7-8; j_gene: TRBJ1-5; CDR3aa: ASSLVSGLDQPQH
v_gene: TRBV9; j_gene: TRBJ2-6; CDR3aa: ASGTAAGANVLT
v_gene: TRBV19; j_gene: TRBJ2-7; CDR3aa: ASSTREEQY
v_gene: TRBV19; j_gene: TRBJ2-2; CDR3aa: ASSRTSANTGELF
v_gene: TRBV7-2; j_gene: TRBJ1-6; CDR3aa: ASTLGWTGVKSPLH
v_gene: TRBV7-8; j_gene: TRBJ1-1; CDR3aa: ASSSTGVETF
v_gene: TRBV7-2; j_gene: TRBJ2-5; CDR3aa: ASSLTEGETQY
v_gene: TRBV11-3; j_gene: TRBJ2-7; CDR3aa: ASSYRRDRGYEQY
v_gene: TRBV7-3; j_gene: TRBJ1-1; CDR3aa: ASSLASTNTEAF
v_gene: TRBV5-1; j_gene: TRBJ2-7; CDR3aa: ASSLERVKKEQY
v_gene: TRBV7-9; j_gene: TRBJ2-1; CDR3aa: ASSSLRLAHSYNEQF
v_gene: TRBV10-3; j_gene: TRBJ2-2; CDR3aa: AISESGGGRNTGELF
v_gene: TRBV28; j_gene: TRBJ1-2; CDR3aa: ASRPTQTGGGYT
v_gene: TRBV7-2; j_gene: TRBJ2-1; CDR3aa: ASSAPGLWSNEQF
v_gene: TRBV25-1; j_gene: TRBJ2-3; CDR3aa: ASSGTGGPDTQY
v_gene: TRBV3-1/TRBV3-2; j_gene: TRBJ2-3; CDR3aa: ASSQQTGDTDTQY
v_gene: TRBV6-5; j_gene: TRBJ1-1; CDR3aa: ASSYRTGGGTEAF
v_gene: TRBV5-1; j_gene: TRBJ1-1; CDR3aa: ASSAELPPNTEAF
v_gene: TRBV5-1; j_gene: TRBJ2-1; CDR3aa: ASSLGQGWDEQF
v_gene: TRBV7-2; j_gene: TRBJ2-1; CDR3aa: ASSLGLAGYDEQF
v_gene: TRBV7-2; j_gene: TRBJ2-3; CDR3aa: ASSLRVRPGGTDTQY
v_gene: TRBV5-4; j_gene: TRBJ2-2; CDR3aa: ASSRNRGGNIDTGELF
v_gene: TRBV27; j_gene: TRBJ1-1; CDR3aa: ASSLSGYVNTEAF
v_gene: TRBV6-5; j_gene: TRBJ2-5; CDR3aa: ASSYGQFEETQY
v_gene: TRBV3-1/TRBV3-2; j_gene: TRBJ1-1; CDR3aa: ASSLPPGEAF
v_gene: TRBV3-1/TRBV3-2; j_gene: TRBJ1-5; CDR3aa: ASSQGRDQPQH
v_gene: TRBV5-4; j_gene: TRBJ2-3; CDR3aa: ASTVLASDTQY
v_gene: TRBV14; j_gene: TRBJ1-6; CDR3aa: ASSQERGQGYGNNSPLH
v_gene: TRBV9; j_gene: TRBJ2-1; CDR3aa: ASSDRGSSYNEQF
v_gene: TRBV9; j_gene: TRBJ1-1; CDR3aa: ASSVEQNIGGAF
v_gene: TRBV4-2; j_gene: TRBJ2-1; CDR3aa: ASSRTGGYNEQF
v_gene: TRBV18; j_gene: TRBJ1-5; CDR3aa: ASSLIRTENQPQH